The T cell receptor (beta chain) under discussion was sequenced for a study of blood T cell repertoires in COVID-19. Profiling relied on immunoSEQ multiplex PCR, and the TCRdb table lists in-frame clones only, not all of them. The table includes 150,000 to 200,000 clones, about 90% detected once. The specimen sequenced was PBMCs or T cells enriched from blood (not recorded which). The sequence came from a young woman who had recovered from COVID-19.

The CDR3 here is CASSSFSGTSNTGELFF. CDR3 DNA sequence: TGTGCCAGCAGCTCCTTTTCCGGGACTAGCAACACCGGGGAGCTGTTTTTT. The chain couples TRBV11-2 to TRBJ2-2; 9 nucleotides match TRBD2. The CDR3 spans 17 residues. With V trimmed by 4 bases and J by 2 bases, 8 bases remained unmatched. Germline CDR1 SGHAT, CDR2 FQNNGV.